These 10 T cell receptor beta chains came from one sample sequenced in a study of shared clonotypes between healthy human individuals. Positively selected for CCR7, the CD45RO-negative cells used as naive CD8 cells excluded terminally differentiated effector memory CD45RA+ cells. The assay was immunoSEQ multiplex PCR, and TCRdb's table has in-frame clones only and misses some. The table shows about 870,000 clones, with about 91% occurring only once. Sample: naive CD8+ T cells sorted from blood. These receptors came from a man aged 25 to 40 in good health.

The chain is built from TRBV2 and TRBJ2-2; the D is unclear. CDR1 is SNHLY and CDR2 is FYNNEI in the germline V gene. Trimming removed 5 bases at V and 7 bases at J, with 11 bases between. The CDR3 is 13 residues long. The CDR3 region has the DNA TGTGCCAGCAGTTTCGTCATGAGCGGGGAGCTGTTTTTT. This sequence encodes CASSFVMSGELFF.

The V gene is TRBV2, the J gene TRBJ2-1; D is undetermined. The CDR3 consists of 19 residues. V was pared by 5 bases and J by 0 bases, with 23 bases between. Germline CDR1 is SNHLY and CDR2 is FYNNEI. CDR3 coding DNA: TGTGCCAGCAGTAATGTGGAGAGAAAGCGACAAAGCTCCTACAATGAGCAGTTCTTC. This sequence encodes CASSNVERKRQSSYNEQFF.

The V and J genes are TRBV7-9 and TRBJ2-3; D uncertain. V lost 4 bases to trimming and J lost 0 bases, with 11 bases between them. The length of the CDR3 is 15 residues. Germline-derived CDR1 and CDR2 are SEHNR and FQNEAQ (reference sequence). The CDR3 loop is CASSSTSTSTDTQYF. In DNA form, the CDR3 reads TGTGCCAGCAGCTCGACTTCTACTAGCACAGATACGCAGTATTTT.

The gene calls are TRBV10-3 and TRBJ2-2; 14 bases map to TRBD2. The V segment lost 8 bases and the J segment 4 bases; nucleotides outside the gene matches: 9. Looked up from germline, CDR1 is ENHRY and CDR2 is SYGVKD. The CDR3 length is 17 residues. CDR3 protein: CAIQLGLAGGRTGELFF. CDR3 nucleotides: TGTGCCATCCAACTAGGACTAGCGGGAGGACGCACCGGGGAGCTGTTTTTT.

This chain joins TRBV6-5 and TRBJ2-2; unclear D gene. Per the germline V gene, CDR1 is MNHEY and CDR2 is SVGAGI. This CDR3 has 14 residues. Deletions cut 6 bases from V and 5 bases from J, with 13 bases between. Here the CDR3 reads CASSYRKRTGELFF. The CDR3 nucleotides read TGTGCCAGCAGCTATCGGAAACGTACCGGGGAGCTGTTTTTT.

V is TRBV29-1 and J is TRBJ1-1, with D unclear. Germline CDR1 and CDR2: SQVTM and ANQGSEA. V gave up 6 bases and J gave up 6 bases, with 23 bases separating them. There are 15 residues in the CDR3. The CDR3 spells CSVVWPNVETAEAFF. The CDR3 DNA follows: TGCAGCGTAGTGTGGCCCAACGTGGAGACGGCTGAAGCTTTCTTT.

V gene TRBV28 combines with J gene TRBJ1-2; D is unclear. CDR1 is MDHEN and CDR2 is SYDVKM in the germline V gene. CDR3 length: 13 residues. The V gene lost 2 bases and the J gene lost 5 bases, with 9 bases spanning the gap. The CDR3: CASSLAWGYGYTF. The CDR3 DNA is TGTGCCAGCAGTTTAGCGTGGGGATATGGCTACACCTTC.

The sample holds many counts of this clone. The rearrangement links TRBV28 to TRBJ2-3, with D uncertain. Germline values: CDR1 MDHEN, CDR2 SYDVKM. CDR3 size: 12 residues. Trimming cost V 3 bases and J 6 bases, with 7 bases left between them. CDR3 residues: CASSLREDTQYF. The CDR3 DNA follows: TGTGCCAGCAGTTTGCGCGAGGATACGCAGTATTTT. Combining the CDR3 with reference TRBV28 and TRBJ2-3 gives the whole variable domain DVKVTQSSRYLVKRTGEKVFLECVQDMDHENMFWYRQDPGLGLRLIYFSYDVKMKEKGDIPEGYSVSREKKERFSLILESASTNQTSMYLCASSLREDTQYFGPGTRLTVL.

V is TRBV27 and J is TRBJ1-2; tentative D call: TRBD1 (6 bases). The CDR3 has 15 residues. V was trimmed by 5 bases and J by 5 bases, leaving 18 bases between them. Looked up from germline, CDR1 is MNHEY and CDR2 is SMNVEV (reference sequence). CDR3 loop: CASSPSGGAYYGYTF. Here the CDR3 DNA reads TGTGCCAGCAGTCCCTCGGGGGGGGCCTATTATGGCTACACCTTC.

V is TRBV15 and J is TRBJ1-1, with D possibly TRBD1 on 5 matching bases. The V gene lost 1 base and the J gene lost 5 bases, with 14 bases spanning the gap. The CDR3 is 15 residues long. Germline V CDR1 and CDR2: LNHNV, YYDKDF (reference sequence). CDR3 nucleotides: TGTGCCACCAGCAGAGCGGGGACCTATCTTACTGAAGCTTTCTTT. Translation: CATSRAGTYLTEAFF.